This entry is about one T cell receptor (beta chain). Time point noted: after dendritic cell vaccination, including at tumor progression/relapse. Patients had residual fresh-frozen tumor tissue and more than two years of survival data. PBMC were collected before vaccination, two weeks after the third vaccination, and at progression. This sample was taken from a study of glioma-infiltrating T cells after dendritic cell vaccination. Study summary: Autologous tumor lysate was loaded overnight onto monocyte-derived dendritic cells grown 7 to 8 days with IL-4 and GM-CSF.

TCRB CDR3 was amplified from 2 ug genomic DNA or less. Using immunoSEQ multiplex PCR, the repertoire was profiled, and TCRdb retains in-frame clones only, with some absent. Of 90,000 to 95,000 clones listed, around four fifths are singletons. V lost 1 base and J lost 7; bases outside the gene matches: 9. CDR3 length: 15 amino acids. In germline, CDR1 is SGHDT, CDR2 YYEEEE. The TCR comes from a human donor with glioblastoma. The chain joins TRBV5-6 to TRBJ1-2; 8 bases are shared with TRBD1. The sample in question was blood, obtained after dendritic cell vaccination. CDR3 sequence: CASSLMDRDGIGYTF. Written as DNA, the CDR3 is TGTGCCAGCAGCTTGATGGACAGGGATGGGATTGGCTACACCTTC.